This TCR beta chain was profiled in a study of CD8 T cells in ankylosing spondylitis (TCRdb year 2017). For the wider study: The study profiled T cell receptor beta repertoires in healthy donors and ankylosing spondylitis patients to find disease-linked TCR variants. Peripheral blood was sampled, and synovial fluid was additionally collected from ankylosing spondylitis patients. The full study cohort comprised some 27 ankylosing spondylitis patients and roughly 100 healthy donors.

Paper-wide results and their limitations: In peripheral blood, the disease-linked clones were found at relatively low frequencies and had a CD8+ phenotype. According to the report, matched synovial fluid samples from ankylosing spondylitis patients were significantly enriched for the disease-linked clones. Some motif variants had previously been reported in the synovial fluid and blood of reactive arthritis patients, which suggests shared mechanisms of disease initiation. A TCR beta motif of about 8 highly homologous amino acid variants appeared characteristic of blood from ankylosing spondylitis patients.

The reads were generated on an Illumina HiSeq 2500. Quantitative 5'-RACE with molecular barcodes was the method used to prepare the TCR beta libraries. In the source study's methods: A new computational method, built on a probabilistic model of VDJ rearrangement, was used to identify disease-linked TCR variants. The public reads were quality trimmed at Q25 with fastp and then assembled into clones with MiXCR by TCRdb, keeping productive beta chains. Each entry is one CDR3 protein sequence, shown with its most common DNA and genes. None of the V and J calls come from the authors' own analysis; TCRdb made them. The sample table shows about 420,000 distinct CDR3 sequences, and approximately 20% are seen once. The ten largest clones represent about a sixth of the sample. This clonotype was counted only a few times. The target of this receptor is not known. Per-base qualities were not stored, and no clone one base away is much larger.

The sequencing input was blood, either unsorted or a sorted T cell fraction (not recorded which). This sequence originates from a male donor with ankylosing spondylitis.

The CDR3 reads CASSPRHLQETQYF. The bases are TGTGCCAGCTCACCAAGACACCTCCAAGAGACCCAGTACTTC. The chain was built from TRBV18 and TRBJ2-5, with no reliable assignment of the D segment. The germline V gene yields KGHSH for CDR1 and LQKENI for CDR2. The V and J ends are trimmed by 2 bases and 1 base, leaving 8 bases between them. The CDR3 runs 14 residues from the cysteine to the phenylalanine. Of the read, only the CDR3 DNA is kept; its 42 bases are in frame from base 1.